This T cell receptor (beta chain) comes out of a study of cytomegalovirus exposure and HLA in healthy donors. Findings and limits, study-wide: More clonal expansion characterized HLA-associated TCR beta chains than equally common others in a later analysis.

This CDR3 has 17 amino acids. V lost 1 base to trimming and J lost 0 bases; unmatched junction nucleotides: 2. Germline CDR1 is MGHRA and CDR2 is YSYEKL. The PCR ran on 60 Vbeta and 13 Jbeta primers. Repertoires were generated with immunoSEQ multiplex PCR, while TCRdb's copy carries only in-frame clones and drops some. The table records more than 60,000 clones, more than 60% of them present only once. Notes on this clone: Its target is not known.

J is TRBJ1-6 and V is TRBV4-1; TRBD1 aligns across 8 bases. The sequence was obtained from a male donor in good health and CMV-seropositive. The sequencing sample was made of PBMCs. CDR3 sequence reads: CASSQGGTGSYNSPLHF. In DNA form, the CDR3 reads TGCGCCAGCAGCCAAGGGGGGACAGGCTCCTATAATTCACCCCTCCACTTT.